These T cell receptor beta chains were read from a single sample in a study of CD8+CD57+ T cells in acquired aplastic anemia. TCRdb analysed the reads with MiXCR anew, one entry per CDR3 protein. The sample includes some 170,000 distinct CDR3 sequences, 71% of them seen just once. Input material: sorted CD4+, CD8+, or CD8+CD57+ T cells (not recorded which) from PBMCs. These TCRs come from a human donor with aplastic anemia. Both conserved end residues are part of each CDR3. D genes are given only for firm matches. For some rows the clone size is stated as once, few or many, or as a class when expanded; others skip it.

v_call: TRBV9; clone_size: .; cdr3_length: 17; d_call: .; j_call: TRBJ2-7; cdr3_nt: TGTGCCAGCAGCCCAACCGGTGGGCAGGGGAAGCTCTACGAGCAGTACTTC; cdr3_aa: CASSPTGGQGKLYEQYF
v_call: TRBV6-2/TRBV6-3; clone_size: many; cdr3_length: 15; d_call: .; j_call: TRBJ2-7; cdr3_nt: TGTGCCAGCAGTTACTCCTTGGAGGAGGGGTACGAGCAGTACTTC; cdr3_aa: CASSYSLEEGYEQYF
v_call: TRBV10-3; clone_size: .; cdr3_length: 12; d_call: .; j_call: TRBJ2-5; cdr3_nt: TGTGCCGCGGGACAGTTGGTAGAGACCCAGTACTTC; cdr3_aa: CAAGQLVETQYF
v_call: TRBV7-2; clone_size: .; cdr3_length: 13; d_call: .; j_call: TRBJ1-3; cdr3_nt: TGTGCCAGCCTTCTAGCCTCTGGAAACACCATATATTTT; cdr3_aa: CASLLASGNTIYF
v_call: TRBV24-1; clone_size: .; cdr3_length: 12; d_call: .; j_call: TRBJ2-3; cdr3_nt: TGTGCCACCAGTGATTTACTTGATACGCAGTATTTT; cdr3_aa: CATSDLLDTQYF
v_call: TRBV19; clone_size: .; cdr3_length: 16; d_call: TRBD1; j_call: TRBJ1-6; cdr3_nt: TGTGCCAGTAGTATAGAACCGGGACAGTACGAATCACCCCTCCACTTT; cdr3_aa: CASSIEPGQYESPLHF
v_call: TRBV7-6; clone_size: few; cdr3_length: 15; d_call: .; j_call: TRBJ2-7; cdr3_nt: TGTGCCAGCAGCTTAGCGCCACAGGGAACTTACGAGCAGTACTTC; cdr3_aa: CASSLAPQGTYEQYF
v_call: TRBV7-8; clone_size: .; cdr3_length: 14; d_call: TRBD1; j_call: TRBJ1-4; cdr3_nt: TGTGCCAGCAGCTGGACAGGGAGTGGGGAAAAACTGTTTTTT; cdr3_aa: CASSWTGSGEKLFF
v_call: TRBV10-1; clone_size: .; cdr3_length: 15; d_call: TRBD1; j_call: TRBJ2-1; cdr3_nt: TGCGCCAGCAGTGAGGACAGGGGTAACTACAATGAGCAGTTCTTC; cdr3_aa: CASSEDRGNYNEQFF
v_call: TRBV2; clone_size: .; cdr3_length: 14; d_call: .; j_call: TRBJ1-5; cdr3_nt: TGTGCCAGCAGTGAGGGGGGTAACAATCAGCCCCAGCATTTT; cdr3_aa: CASSEGGNNQPQHF
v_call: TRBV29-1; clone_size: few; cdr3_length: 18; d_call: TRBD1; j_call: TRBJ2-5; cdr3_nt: TGCAGCGTCGAATCCAGGACAGGGGGACAACCAAGACTCCAGACCCAGTACTTC; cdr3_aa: CSVESRTGGQPRLQTQYF
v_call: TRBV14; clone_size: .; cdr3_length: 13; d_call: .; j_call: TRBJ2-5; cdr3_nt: TGTGCCAGCAGCCGTACGATACAAGAGACCCAGTACTTC; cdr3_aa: CASSRTIQETQYF
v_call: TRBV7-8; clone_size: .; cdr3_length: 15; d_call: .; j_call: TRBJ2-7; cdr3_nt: TGTGCCAGCAGCTTACGGGTGGATGGAGGGGGCGAGCAGTACTTC; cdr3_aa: CASSLRVDGGGEQYF
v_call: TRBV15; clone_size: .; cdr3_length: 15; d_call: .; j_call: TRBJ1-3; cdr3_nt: TGTGCCACGGCTCCCTTGCTCGGGTCTGGAAACACCATATATTTT; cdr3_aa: CATAPLLGSGNTIYF
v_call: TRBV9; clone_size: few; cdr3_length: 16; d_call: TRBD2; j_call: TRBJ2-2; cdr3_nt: TGTGCCAGCAGCGTCGAGGGACTAGGCGACACCGGGGAGCTGTTTTTT; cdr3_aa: CASSVEGLGDTGELFF
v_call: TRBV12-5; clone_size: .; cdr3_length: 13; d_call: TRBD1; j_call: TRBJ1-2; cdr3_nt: TGTGCTAGTGGTTTGAAGGGACAGTATGGCTACACCTTC; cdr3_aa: CASGLKGQYGYTF
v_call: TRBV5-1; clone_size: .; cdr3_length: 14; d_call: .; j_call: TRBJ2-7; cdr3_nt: TGCGCCAGCTGGAGCGGCGAGGGCCCCTACGAGCAGTACTTC; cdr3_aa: CASWSGEGPYEQYF
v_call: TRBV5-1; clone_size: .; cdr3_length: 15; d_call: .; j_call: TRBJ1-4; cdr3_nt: TGCGCCAGCAGCTTGGGGACGGTTATTAATGAAAAACTGTTTTTT; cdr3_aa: CASSLGTVINEKLFF
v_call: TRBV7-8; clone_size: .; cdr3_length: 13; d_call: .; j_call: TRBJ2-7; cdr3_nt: TGTGCCAGCAGCTTAAGGGCCGGCTACGAGCAGTACTTC; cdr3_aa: CASSLRAGYEQYF
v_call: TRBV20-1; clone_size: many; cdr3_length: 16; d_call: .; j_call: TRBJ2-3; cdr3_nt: TGCAGTGCTAGAGATGTTCGAAAGGGGGACTCAGATACGCAGTATTTT; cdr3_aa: CSARDVRKGDSDTQYF
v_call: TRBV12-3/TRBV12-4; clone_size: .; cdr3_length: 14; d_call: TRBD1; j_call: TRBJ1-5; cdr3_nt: TGTGCCAGCAATCTGGACAGGGGCGATCAGCCCCAGCATTTT; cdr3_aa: CASNLDRGDQPQHF
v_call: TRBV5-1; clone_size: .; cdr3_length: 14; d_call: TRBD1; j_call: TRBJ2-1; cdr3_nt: TGCGCCAGCAGCTTCCAGGGGGCTAGCGATGAGCAGTTCTTC; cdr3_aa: CASSFQGASDEQFF
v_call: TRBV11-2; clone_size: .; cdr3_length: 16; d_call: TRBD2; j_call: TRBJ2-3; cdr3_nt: TGTGCCAGCAGCTTGTCGGCGGGAGAAGACACAGATACGCAGTATTTT; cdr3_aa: CASSLSAGEDTDTQYF
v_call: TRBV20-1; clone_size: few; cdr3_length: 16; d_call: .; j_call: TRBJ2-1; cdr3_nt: TGCAGTGCTGATGAGCCAGGGTCGGGAGACCGCAATGAGCAGTTCTTC; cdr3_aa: CSADEPGSGDRNEQFF
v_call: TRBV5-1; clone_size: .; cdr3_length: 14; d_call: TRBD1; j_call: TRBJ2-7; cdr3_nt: TGCGCCAGCATGATGGGACAGGAGTCCTACGAGCAGTACTTC; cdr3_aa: CASMMGQESYEQYF
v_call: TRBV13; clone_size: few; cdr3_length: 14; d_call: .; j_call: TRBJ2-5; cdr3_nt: TGTGCCAGCAGCTTAGGGCTGGGGCAAGAGACCCAGTACTTC; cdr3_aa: CASSLGLGQETQYF
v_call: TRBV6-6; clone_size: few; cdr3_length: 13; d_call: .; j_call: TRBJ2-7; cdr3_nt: TGTGCCAGCAGTTACGTCAATAGCGACGAGCAGTACTTC; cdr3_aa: CASSYVNSDEQYF
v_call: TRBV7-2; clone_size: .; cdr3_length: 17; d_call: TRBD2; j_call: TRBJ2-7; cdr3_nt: TGTGCCAGCAGCTCTCCTTCGACTAGCGGGCGCCCCTACGAGCAGTACTTC; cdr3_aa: CASSSPSTSGRPYEQYF
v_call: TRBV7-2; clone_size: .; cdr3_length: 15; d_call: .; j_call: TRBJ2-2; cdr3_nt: TGTGCCAGCAGCTTAATACAGACGAACACCGGGGAGCTGTTTTTT; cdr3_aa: CASSLIQTNTGELFF
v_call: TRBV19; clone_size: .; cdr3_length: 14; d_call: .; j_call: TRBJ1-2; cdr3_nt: TGTGCCAGTAAGGACAGACTCCTTAACTATGGCTACACCTTC; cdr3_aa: CASKDRLLNYGYTF
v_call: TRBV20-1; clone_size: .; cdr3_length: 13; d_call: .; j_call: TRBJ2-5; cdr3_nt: TGCAGTGCTAGAGATAATTTGGGGGAGACCCAGTACTTC; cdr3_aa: CSARDNLGETQYF
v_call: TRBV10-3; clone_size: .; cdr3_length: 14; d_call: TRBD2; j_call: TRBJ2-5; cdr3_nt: TGTGCCATCAGTGAGCCCGGGGGGGCGGAGACCCAGTACTTC; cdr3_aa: CAISEPGGAETQYF
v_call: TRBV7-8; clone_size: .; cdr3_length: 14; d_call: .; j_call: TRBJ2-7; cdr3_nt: TGTGCCAGCAGCTCCCAGGGGTCTACCTACGAGCAGTACTTC; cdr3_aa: CASSSQGSTYEQYF
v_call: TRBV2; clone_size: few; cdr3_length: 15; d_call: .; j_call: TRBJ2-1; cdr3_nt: TGTGCCAGCAGGAGGGGCAGGGCCTCGAACAATGAGCAGTTCTTC; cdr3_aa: CASRRGRASNNEQFF
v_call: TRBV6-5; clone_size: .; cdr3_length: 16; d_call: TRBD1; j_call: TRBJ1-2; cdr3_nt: TGTGCCAGCCGAATGACAACCGGGACAGCCCATACTACATACACCTTC; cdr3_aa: CASRMTTGTAHTTYTF
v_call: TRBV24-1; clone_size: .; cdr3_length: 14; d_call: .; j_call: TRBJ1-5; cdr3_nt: TGTGCCAGCACTGACGGCGGGGCCCATCAGCCCCAGCATTTT; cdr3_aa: CASTDGGAHQPQHF
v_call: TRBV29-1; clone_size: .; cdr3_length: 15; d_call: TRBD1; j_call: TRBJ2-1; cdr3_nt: TGCAGCGTTGTAAAGACAGGGGGCATATACAATGAGCAGTTCTTC; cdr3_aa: CSVVKTGGIYNEQFF
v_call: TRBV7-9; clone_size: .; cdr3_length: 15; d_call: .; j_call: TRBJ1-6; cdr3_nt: TGTGCCAGCAGCTTATCGGGCAGTAGTAATTCACCCCTCCACTTT; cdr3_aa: CASSLSGSSNSPLHF